Shown below are 31 T cell receptor beta chains from a single sample sequenced in a study of T cell responses to AZD1222 COVID-19 vaccine (dated by TCRdb to about 2021). The time point label here, explained by the study, means: baseline before first vaccination. The receptor library was made with the immunoSEQ multiplex PCR assay. Sourced from immuneACCESS, this table was stored by TCRdb with only in-frame sequences that have V and J called. A share of the clones is absent; for the studies checked, an unresolved V gene accounts for under half, and the remainder has no known explanation. This sample comprises 90,000 to 150,000 clones, roughly 84% of them detected only once. Jointly, the top ten make up approximately 10% of the sample. Source: peripheral blood, taken on day 0 of AZD1222 vaccination. These receptors all stem from an adult in good health.

This chain uses TRBV30 with TRBJ2-7; 9 bases line up with TRBD2. With V trimmed by 1 base and J by 1 base, 8 bases remained unmatched. The CDR3 covers 16 residues. The germline V gene has CDR1 GTSNPN and CDR2 SVGIG (reference sequence). CDR3 in amino acids: CAWSGRGRDWSYEQYF. The CDR3, as DNA: TGTGCCTGGAGTGGGCGCGGGAGGGATTGGTCCTACGAGCAGTACTTC.

This sequence joins TRBV11-3 and TRBJ2-7, with TRBD1 as a possible D gene (6 bases). Trimming cost V 5 bases and J 9 bases, with 17 bases left between them. Germline CDR1 and CDR2: SGHNT and YENEEA. The CDR3 length is 13 residues. The CDR3 here is CASSQTRQEWQYF. The CDR3 coding sequence is TGTGCCAGCAGCCAAACCCGACAGGAGTGGCAGTACTTC.

The chain joins TRBV19 to TRBJ1-2; D is undetermined. CDR1 is LNHDA, CDR2 SQIVND, per germline (reference sequence). V shed 3 bases and J shed 1 base, with 6 bases lying between them. The CDR3 contains 13 residues. The CDR3 spells CASSIKGNYGYTF. CDR3 DNA sequence: TGTGCCAGTAGTATCAAGGGTAACTATGGCTACACCTTC. The entire variable domain, with the rest obtained from reference TRBV19 and TRBJ1-2, is as follows: DGGITQSPKYLFRKEGQNVTLSCEQNLNHDAMYWYRQDPGQGLRLIYYSQIVNDFQKGDIAEGYSVSREKKESFPLTVTSAQKNPTAFYLCASSIKGNYGYTFGSGTRLTVV.

V is TRBV11-3 and J is TRBJ2-7; 8 bases match TRBD2. The CDR3 covers 15 residues. Germline-derived CDR1 and CDR2 are SGHNT and YENEEA. Trimming removed 5 bases from V and 7 bases from J; junction bases left unmatched: 13. This chain's CDR3 is CASSGGLAGVWEQYF. Written as DNA, the CDR3 is TGTGCCAGCAGCGGAGGACTAGCTGGGGTTTGGGAGCAGTACTTC.

The gene calls are TRBV19 and TRBJ1-1; TRBD1 might be the D (5 bases). This CDR3 contains 15 residues. With 4 bases removed from V and 1 base from J, the gap between germline ends came to 13 bases. CDR1 is LNHDA and CDR2 is SQIVND in the germline V gene (reference sequence). CDR3 sequence (DNA): TGTGCCAGTAGTAGGAAGCAGGGCCCGAACACTGAAGCTTTCTTT. This codes for CASSRKQGPNTEAFF.

This chain's CDR3 is CASRKPTGRPNGYTF. The CDR3 bases are TGTGCCAGCAGGAAACCTACGGGACGGCCGAACGGCTACACCTTC. The gene calls are TRBV28 and TRBJ1-2; weak D call: TRBD1 (5 bases). The CDR3 covers 15 residues. Trimming took 6 bases from V and 8 from J, leaving 22 bases between them. From germline, CDR1 is MDHEN and CDR2 SYDVKM.

The chain recombines TRBV5-8 with TRBJ2-5; D remains ambiguous. Germline CDR1 is SGHTS and CDR2 is YDEGEE. This CDR3 has 14 amino acids. Trimming shortened V by 0 bases and J by 3 bases, and 9 bases separated the two germline ends. The CDR3 DNA follows: TGTGCCAGCAGCTTGGATGTATCCGAAGAGACCCAGTACTTC. It is translated as CASSLDVSEETQYF.

This sequence joins TRBV4-2 and TRBJ2-1, with D unclear. V shed 0 bases and J shed 8 bases, with 11 bases lying between them. This CDR3 is built from 14 residues. Germline CDR1 is LGHNA and CDR2 is YNFKEQ. The CDR3 region is CASSQEVSLDEQFF. Written as DNA, the CDR3 is TGTGCCAGCAGCCAAGAAGTCAGTTTGGATGAGCAGTTCTTC.

The DNA of the CDR3 is TGTGCCAGTAGTACGACAGGTCGCAATCAGCCCCAGCATTTT. It is translated as CASSTTGRNQPQHF. The chain carries TRBV19 and TRBJ1-5; D possibly corresponds to TRBD1 (6 bases). Trimming took 4 bases from V and 2 from J, leaving 9 bases between them. CDR3 size: 14 residues. Looked up from germline, CDR1 is LNHDA and CDR2 is SQIVND (reference sequence).

In its sample, this clone was seen once. The rearrangement joins TRBV9 to TRBJ2-7; 7 bases fit TRBD1. Trimming at V came to 0 bases and at J to 2 bases, leaving 5 bases not matched to a gene. CDR1 is SGDLS and CDR2 is YYNGEE in the germline V gene. The CDR3 sequence is 15 residues long. CDR3 in DNA: TGTGCCAGCAGCGTAGGAGGGGGCCCCACCTACGAGCAGTACTTC. This encodes CASSVGGGPTYEQYF. Based on the CDR3 plus reference TRBV9 and TRBJ2-7, the full variable domain is DSGVTQTPKHLITATGQRVTLRCSPRSGDLSVYWYQQSLDQGLQFLIQYYNGEERAKGNILERFSAQQFPDLHSELNLSSLELGDSALYFCASSVGGGPTYEQYFGPGTRLTVT.

The rearrangement uses TRBV7-2 and TRBJ2-3, with D uncertain. Germline V CDR1 and CDR2: SGHTA, FQGNSA. V lost 5 bases to trimming and J lost 5 bases, with 8 bases between them. This CDR3 spans 12 amino acids. The CDR3, as DNA: TGTGCCAGCAGCCCCTCTAGAGATACGCAGTATTTT. This codes for CASSPSRDTQYF. Drawing the rest from reference TRBV7-2 and TRBJ2-3, the complete variable domain is GAGVSQSPSNKVTEKGKDVELRCDPISGHTALYWYRQSLGQGLEFLIYFQGNSAPDKSGLPSDRFSAERTGGSVSTLTIQRTQQEDSAVYLCASSPSRDTQYFGPGTRLTVL.

The gene calls are TRBV27 and TRBJ1-2; 9 nucleotides match TRBD1. The V gene end was trimmed by 1 base and the J gene end by 4 bases; junction bases not matched to a gene: 7. The CDR3 totals 16 residues. CDR1 MNHEY and CDR2 SMNVEV come from the germline V gene (reference sequence). CDR3 DNA: TGTGCCAGCAGTTTATTTCCCACAGGGGGCGGCTATGGCTACACCTTC. Translated: CASSLFPTGGGYGYTF.

V is TRBV24-1 and J is TRBJ1-1, with 8 bases lining up with TRBD1. Trimming took 8 bases from V and 0 from J; bases not matched to a gene: 4. This CDR3 has 14 amino acids. Germline values: CDR1 KGHDR, CDR2 SFDVKD. The DNA for the CDR3 is TGTGCCACCATGGACAGGGTGTTGAACACTGAAGCTTTCTTT. Its protein is CATMDRVLNTEAFF.

The chain has TRBV12-5 and TRBJ1-1; TRBD1 matches at 8 bases. Germline trimming cut 5 bases from V and 5 bases from J; bases unmatched to any gene: 7. Germline CDR1 is LGHNT and CDR2 is FRNRAP. The CDR3 sequence is 14 residues long. The CDR3 sequence is CASGMQGAHTEAFF. The CDR3 bases are TGTGCTAGTGGTATGCAGGGGGCGCATACTGAAGCTTTCTTT.

The genes are TRBV14 and TRBJ2-5; a possible D gene is TRBD2 (7 bases). Trimming pared 3 bases from V and 5 bases from J, leaving 13 bases between. The CDR3 covers 14 residues. In germline, CDR1 is SGHDN, CDR2 FVKESK. The CDR3 loop is CASSHGGRGETQYF. In nucleotides, the CDR3 is TGTGCCAGCAGCCACGGGGGGCGCGGGGAGACCCAGTACTTC.

The chain employs TRBV18 and TRBJ2-2; D unclear. The V gene lost 5 bases and the J gene lost 5 bases, with 12 bases spanning the gap. The CDR3 length is 14 residues. CDR1 is KGHSH, CDR2 LQKENI, per germline. The CDR3 nucleotides are TGTGCCAGCTCAACATACACAGCGACCGGGGAGCTGTTTTTT. It is translated as CASSTYTATGELFF.

This clone has a handful of counts. This chain joins TRBV30 and TRBJ2-3; 15 bases are shared with TRBD2. The germline CDR1 and CDR2 sequences are GTSNPN and SVGIG (reference sequence). The V and J ends lost 8 bases and 4 bases, in that order; junction bases with no gene match: 7. The CDR3 is 15 residues long. CDR3 DNA sequence: TGTGCCCGGACTAGCGGGGGGGTCACAGCAGATACGCAGTATTTT. It specifies CARTSGGVTADTQYF.

Here the CDR3 DNA reads TGTGCCACCGACCCGGGACAGGGAGGTGAGCAGTTCTTC. This codes for CATDPGQGGEQFF. J is TRBJ2-1 and V is TRBV24-1; 9 bases map to TRBD1. Looked up from germline, CDR1 is KGHDR and CDR2 is SFDVKD. This CDR3 is built from 13 residues. V was pared by 9 bases and J by 9 bases, with 8 bases of the junction left unmatched.

This chain uses TRBV18 with TRBJ1-2, with D perhaps TRBD1 (5 bases). With 3 bases removed from V and 2 bases from J, the gap between germline ends came to 10 bases. This CDR3 spans 14 amino acids. Looked up from germline, CDR1 is KGHSH and CDR2 is LQKENI. CDR3 sequence: CASSPAAGNYGYTF. In nucleotides, the CDR3 is TGTGCCAGCTCACCGGCGGCAGGGAACTATGGCTACACCTTC. The full variable domain, rest sourced from reference TRBV18 and TRBJ1-2, is NAGVMQNPRHLVRRRGQEARLRCSPMKGHSHVYWYRQLPEEGLKFMVYLQKENIIDESGMPKERFSAEFPKEGPSILRIQQVVRGDSAAYFCASSPAAGNYGYTFGSGTRLTVV.

In its sample, this clone was seen a few times. The rearrangement uses TRBV6-2 or TRBV6-3 and TRBJ1-5; D remains ambiguous. Between the trimmed V and J ends, which lost 3 bases and 0 bases, there was a span of 6 bases. Per germline, CDR1 MNHEY and CDR2 SVGEGT. The CDR3 totals 14 residues. The CDR3 here is CASSYLISNQPQHF. CDR3 nucleotide sequence: TGTGCCAGCAGTTATTTGATTAGCAATCAGCCCCAGCATTTT.

V and J are TRBV4-2 and TRBJ2-7; 13 nucleotides align to TRBD2. The length of the CDR3 is 16 residues. Per germline, CDR1 LGHNA and CDR2 YNFKEQ. Unmatched junction bases numbered 3, after V lost 0 bases and J lost 4 bases. The DNA for the CDR3 is TGTGCCAGCAGCCAAGAACTAGCGGGAGGGCCATACGAGCAGTACTTC. It codes for CASSQELAGGPYEQYF.

J is TRBJ1-1 and V is TRBV28, with D possibly matching TRBD1 (6 bases). CDR3 length: 13 residues. CDR1 and CDR2 (germline): MDHEN, SYDVKM. V was trimmed by 3 bases and J by 8 bases, leaving 13 bases between them. Written as DNA, the CDR3 is TGTGCCAGCAGTTTCGGACAGAGAATAGAAGCTTTCTTT. Translating it yields CASSFGQRIEAFF.

This clone was seen a few times. The rearrangement links TRBV19 to TRBJ2-2; 7 bases are a match to TRBD1. The CDR3 has 15 residues. Germline CDR1 and CDR2: LNHDA and SQIVND (reference sequence). V was clipped by 3 bases and J by 3 bases; unmatched bases: 4. The CDR3 reads CASSMGTGDTGELFF. The CDR3 bases are TGTGCCAGTAGTATGGGTACAGGGGACACCGGGGAGCTGTTTTTT.

The CDR3, as DNA: TGCGCCAGCACCCAGGGGATGAGCTCCTACAATGAGCAGTTCTTC. Protein product: CASTQGMSSYNEQFF. The chain couples TRBV4-1 to TRBJ2-1, with a possible D match to TRBD1 (6 bases). The V end was cut by 7 bases, the J end by 0 bases, with 13 bases between. CDR1 is MGHRA and CDR2 is YSYEKL in the germline V gene. The CDR3 consists of 15 residues.

J is TRBJ1-2 and V is TRBV6-5; a possible D gene is TRBD1 (5 bases). Trimming took off 2 bases at V and 8 bases at J, with 15 bases between the two ends. The CDR3 sequence is 14 residues long. CDR1 and CDR2 (germline): MNHEY, SVGAGI. CDR3: CASSYLGATRGYTF. CDR3 bases: TGTGCCAGCAGTTACCTCGGGGCCACCAGGGGCTACACCTTC.

The chain couples TRBV27 to TRBJ2-7, with TRBD2 matching over 10 bases. This CDR3 is 19 amino acids long. Germline CDR1 and CDR2: MNHEY and SMNVEV (reference sequence). J was trimmed by 6 bases and V by 2 bases; bases with no gene match: 19. CDR3: CASSLVPLAGKAWAGEQYF. Written as DNA, the CDR3 is TGTGCCAGCAGTTTAGTCCCACTAGCGGGGAAGGCTTGGGCTGGCGAGCAGTACTTC.

This chain links TRBV7-6 with TRBJ2-2; the D is unclear. This CDR3 has 14 residues. The V end was cut by 5 bases, the J end by 5 bases, with 12 bases between. The germline CDR1 and CDR2 sequences are SGHVS and FNYEAQ. The DNA for the CDR3 is TGTGCCAGCAGCGCTAGTCGGGTAACCGGGGAGCTGTTTTTT. This codes for CASSASRVTGELFF.

V usage is TRBV4-1 and J usage is TRBJ2-3, with 7 bases identical to TRBD1. This CDR3 contains 13 residues. J gave up 7 bases and V 1 base, and 2 bases lay outside the gene matches. In germline, CDR1 is MGHRA, CDR2 YSYEKL. The CDR3 spells CASSQGQGNTQYF. The CDR3 nucleotides are TGCGCCAGCAGCCAAGGACAGGGTAATACGCAGTATTTT.

A single count supports this clone. The rearrangement joins TRBV24-1 to TRBJ2-3, with TRBD2 matching over 15 bases. The germline V gene encodes CDR1 KGHDR and CDR2 SFDVKD. The CDR3 sequence is 19 residues long. With V trimmed by 4 bases and J by 0 bases, 7 bases remained unmatched. The CDR3 region has the DNA TGTGCCACCAGTGACCCCGGGACTAGCGGGGGGACTAGCACAGATACGCAGTATTTT. This sequence encodes CATSDPGTSGGTSTDTQYF.

This clone was found once. This rearrangement joins TRBV29-1 to TRBJ2-6; D might be TRBD1 or TRBD2, each matching 6 bases. The CDR3 spans 16 residues. V lost 5 bases to trimming and J lost 0 bases, with 14 bases between them. Germline V gene sequence: CDR1 SQVTM, CDR2 ANQGSEA. The CDR3 loop reads CSVFGGPTSGANVLTF. As DNA, the CDR3 is TGCAGCGTTTTCGGGGGCCCCACCTCTGGGGCCAACGTCCTGACTTTC.

The chain links TRBV7-9 to TRBJ1-1; D call uncertain. The V and J ends lost 5 bases and 3 bases respectively, with 10 bases between them. This CDR3 contains 13 residues. The germline V gene encodes CDR1 SEHNR and CDR2 FQNEAQ (reference sequence). The CDR3 nucleotides are TGTGCCAGCAGCGAGGACCGGCACACTGAAGCTTTCTTT. Its translation is CASSEDRHTEAFF.